This T cell receptor (beta chain) was recovered during a study of naive and memory T cell subsets. Study conclusions and caveats: Potentially, T cell activation and differentiation skew this RNA-based measurement.

The CDR3 has 14 amino acids. V lost 3 bases to trimming and J lost 1 base, with 7 bases between them. CDR1 MNHEY and CDR2 SVGAGI come from the germline V gene. TCR cDNA received a 3' ligated oligonucleotide that carried a UMI. Whole-blood samples were 2.5 to 3 ml of peripheral blood from healthy adult volunteers. Unsorted total RNA, roughly 1 to 1000 ng, was DNase treated before reverse transcription. Ligated cDNA underwent four rounds of PCR with nested alpha and beta constant region primers and SP2. For blood and skin samples, reverse transcription used TCR alpha and beta constant primers. Each CDR3 protein is one row after TCRdb ran MiXCR on the 5' RACE reads. Of 56,000 or so distinct CDR3 sequences in the sample, less than 10% were seen once. This clonotype came up many times. Its antigen is as yet unknown.

The rearrangement joins TRBV6-5 to TRBJ1-5; D is unclear. The TCR originated in a female donor in good health. CDR3 nucleotides: TGTGCCAGCAGTTATAGGCAGAGCAATCAGCCCCAGCATTTT. It encodes CASSYRQSNQPQHF.